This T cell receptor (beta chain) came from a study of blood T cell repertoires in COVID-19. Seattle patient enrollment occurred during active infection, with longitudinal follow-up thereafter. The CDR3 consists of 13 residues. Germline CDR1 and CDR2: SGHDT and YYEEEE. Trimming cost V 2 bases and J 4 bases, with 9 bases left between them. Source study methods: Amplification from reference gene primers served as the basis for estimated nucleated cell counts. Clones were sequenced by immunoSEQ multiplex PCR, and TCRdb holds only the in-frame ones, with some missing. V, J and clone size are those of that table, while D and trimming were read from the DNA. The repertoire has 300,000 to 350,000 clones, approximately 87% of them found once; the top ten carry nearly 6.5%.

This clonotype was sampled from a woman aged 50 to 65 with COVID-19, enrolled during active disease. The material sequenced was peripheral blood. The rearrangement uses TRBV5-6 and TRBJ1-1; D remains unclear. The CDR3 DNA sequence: TGTGCCAGCAGCTTAGGAGGAGGCACTGAAGCTTTCTTT. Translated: CASSLGGGTEAFF.